These 19 T cell receptor beta chains came from one sample sequenced in a study of T cell repertoires in cytomegalovirus infection. Via MiXCR, TCRdb re-called the reads, giving one row per CDR3 protein. Among fewer than 300,000 distinct CDR3 sequences, about 25% were seen once, and the ten largest hold 14%. The sample taken for sequencing was PBMCs. Receptor source: a human donor in good health (CMV status not recorded). Some clones in this sample may be carry-over from other donors' samples.

This clonotype appeared a few times. The chain has TRBV7-2 and TRBJ2-3; unclear D gene. CDR1 and CDR2 from the germline V gene are SGHTA and FQGNSA. The CDR3 sequence is 13 residues long. V lost 5 bases and J 6 bases, leaving 12 bases between the germline ends. CDR3 bases: TGTGCCAGCAGCAGCGAACCCTGGGATACGCAGTATTTT. As protein: CASSSEPWDTQYF.

A few counts support this clonotype. J is TRBJ1-4 and V is TRBV12-3 or TRBV12-4; D gene unclear. The ends were cut back, 3 bases at V and 1 base at J, with 6 bases in the middle. CDR3 length equals 14 residues. The CDR3 is CASSFVGTNEKLFF. CDR3 nucleotides: TGTGCCAGCAGTTTTGTGGGAACTAATGAAAAACTGTTTTTT.

This chain links TRBV6-2 or TRBV6-3 with TRBJ1-2, with unresolved D. V lost 5 bases and J 3 bases, leaving 7 bases between the germline ends. The germline gives CDR1 MNHEY, CDR2 SVGEGT. The CDR3 is 12 residues long. CDR3 in DNA: TGTGCCAGCAGTAGGAGGGACTATGGCTACACCTTC. As protein: CASSRRDYGYTF.

This clonotype was seen a handful of times. The chain combines TRBV2 with TRBJ2-3; 11 nucleotides line up with TRBD2. Per germline, CDR1 SNHLY and CDR2 FYNNEI. V was pared by 6 bases and J by 0 bases, with 5 bases of the junction left unmatched. The CDR3 is 16 amino acids. Here the CDR3 reads CASRETSGGSTDTQYF. CDR3 DNA: TGTGCCAGCAGAGAAACTAGCGGGGGAAGCACAGATACGCAGTATTTT.

This chain connects TRBV2 to TRBJ2-7, with a tentative D call TRBD1 (6 bases). This CDR3 has 14 residues. With 4 bases removed from V and 3 bases from J, the gap between germline ends came to 13 bases. CDR1 SNHLY and CDR2 FYNNEI come from the germline V gene. The CDR3 nucleotides read TGTGCCAGCAGTGGAGTACAGGGATTCTACGAGCAGTACTTC. It encodes CASSGVQGFYEQYF.

The chain carries TRBV28 and TRBJ2-7; 10 bases are shared with TRBD1. The CDR3 loop spans 15 amino acids. Unmatched junction bases numbered 13, after V lost 5 bases and J lost 9 bases. CDR1 and CDR2 (germline): MDHEN, SYDVKM. CDR3 in amino acids: CASSPNTGTGALQYF. The CDR3 DNA reads as TGTGCCAGCAGTCCCAACACCGGGACAGGGGCCTTGCAGTACTTC.

This clonotype was counted many times. The V and J genes are TRBV7-2 and TRBJ2-7; no clear D. Germline values: CDR1 SGHTA, CDR2 FQGNSA. Trimming removed 5 bases from V and 4 bases from J, with 18 bases in between. The CDR3 runs 15 residues. The DNA for the CDR3 is TGTGCCAGCAGCCCCCTTGTTCTGGCGACGTACGAGCAGTACTTC. It codes for CASSPLVLATYEQYF. Looking up the rest from reference TRBV7-2 and TRBJ2-7 gives the full variable domain: GAGVSQSPSNKVTEKGKDVELRCDPISGHTALYWYRQSLGQGLEFLIYFQGNSAPDKSGLPSDRFSAERTGGSVSTLTIQRTQQEDSAVYLCASSPLVLATYEQYFGPGTRLTVT.

This clonotype turned up a few times. V is TRBV27 and J is TRBJ2-7, with TRBD2 matching 10 bases. The CDR3 has 13 amino acids. V lost 6 bases, J lost 7 bases, and 6 bases stayed unmatched. CDR1 is MNHEY and CDR2 is SMNVEV in the germline V gene (reference sequence). Here the CDR3 DNA reads TGTGCCAGCAGCCCGGGACTAGCGAGGGAGCAGTACTTC. Residues: CASSPGLAREQYF.

The chain carries TRBV30 and TRBJ2-7; 11 bases fit TRBD1. V was pared by 1 base and J by 4 bases, with 15 bases of the junction left unmatched. This CDR3 comprises 18 residues. Germline CDR1 GTSNPN, CDR2 SVGIG (reference sequence). The DNA for the CDR3 is TGTGCCTGGAGTGGAGGACCCTCTGGACAGGGGGCCGAGTACGAGCAGTACTTC. Its translation is CAWSGGPSGQGAEYEQYF.

This clonotype was seen repeatedly, ten times or more. V and J are TRBV7-2 and TRBJ2-5; either TRBD1 or TRBD2 may supply D (5 bases each). Trimming left V 5 bases short and J 3 bases short, with 13 bases between. There are 14 residues in the CDR3. CDR1 SGHTA and CDR2 FQGNSA come from the germline V gene. The CDR3 nucleotides are TGTGCCAGCAGCCACTGGGGGAGTAAAGAGACCCAGTACTTC. Translated: CASSHWGSKETQYF.

CDR3 region: CASSLKYYEQYF. DNA of the CDR3: TGTGCCAGCAGTTTAAAATATTACGAGCAGTACTTC. The chain recombines TRBV28 with TRBJ2-7; unclear D gene. Between the trimmed V and J ends, which lost 2 bases and 4 bases, there was a span of 6 bases. The germline V gene encodes CDR1 MDHEN and CDR2 SYDVKM. The CDR3 sequence is 12 residues long.

This chain connects TRBV19 to TRBJ2-2; 10 bases fit TRBD2. The CDR3 has 15 residues. Trimming removed 7 bases from V and 5 bases from J; junction bases left unmatched: 7. CDR1 LNHDA and CDR2 SQIVND come from the germline V gene (reference sequence). For the CDR3, the DNA is TGTGCCAGTAACCTTCTAGCGGGGGTTACCGGGGAGCTGTTTTTT. Translating it yields CASNLLAGVTGELFF.

Note on this clonotype: A read error is likely, as this CDR3 ends without the conserved phenylalanine or tryptophan. This rearrangement joins TRBV28 to TRBJ1-2; 8 bases align to TRBD1. V lost 6 bases, J lost 4 bases, and 7 bases stayed unmatched. The germline V gene has CDR1 MDHEN and CDR2 SYDVKM. CDR3 length: 14 amino acids. The CDR3 sequence is CASRLRGPIYGYTV. DNA for the CDR3: TGTGCCAGCAGACTCAGGGGGCCCATCTATGGCTACACCGTC.

This clonotype was detected only a few times. V usage is TRBV11-2 and J usage is TRBJ1-6, with a possible D match to TRBD1 (6 bases). The CDR3 contains 14 residues. Germline-derived CDR1 and CDR2 are SGHAT and FQNNGV. Trimming removed 6 bases from V and 0 bases from J, with 6 bases in between. The CDR3 bases are TGTGCCAGCAGGGACAGCTCCTATAATTCACCCCTCCACTTT. This sequence encodes CASRDSSYNSPLHF.

This clonotype was observed at least ten times. The V and J genes are TRBV7-2 and TRBJ2-1; 7 bases line up with TRBD2. Germline V gives CDR1 SGHTA, CDR2 FQGNSA. There are 15 residues in the CDR3. After removal of 1 base from V and 1 base from J, the junction contained 1 base not matched to a gene. The CDR3 DNA sequence: TGTGCCAGCAGCTTAGATAGCGGGTCCTACAATGAGCAGTTCTTC. This codes for CASSLDSGSYNEQFF.

This clonotype has just a few counts. The chain links TRBV3-1 to TRBJ2-1, with D perhaps matching TRBD2 (6 bases). Trimming removed 4 bases from V and 4 bases from J, with 17 bases in between. This CDR3 is 16 amino acids long. CDR1 and CDR2 (germline): LGHDT, YNNKEL (reference sequence). CDR3 amino acids: CASSLGVGGYYNEQFF. DNA for the CDR3: TGTGCCAGCAGCCTCGGTGTGGGGGGATATTACAATGAGCAGTTCTTC.

This chain joins TRBV24-1 and TRBJ2-1; 11 nucleotides agree with TRBD2. This CDR3 is built from 17 residues. CDR1 and CDR2 from the germline V gene are KGHDR and SFDVKD. J was trimmed by 7 bases and V by 4 bases; bases with no gene match: 11. CDR3 DNA: TGTGCCACCAGTGACCCCGGGGCTAGCGGGAGGCAGAATGAGCAGTTCTTC. As protein: CATSDPGASGRQNEQFF.

This clonotype has at least ten counts. This chain links TRBV7-2 with TRBJ2-5, with D perhaps TRBD1 (5 bases). Trimming took 5 bases from V and 4 from J, leaving 20 bases between them. Germline CDR1 is SGHTA and CDR2 is FQGNSA. The CDR3 contains 16 residues. CDR3 nucleotides: TGTGCCAGCAGCCCCGTGGGGCTCGGCGGAAGAGAGACCCAGTACTTC. Residues: CASSPVGLGGRETQYF. Looking up the rest from reference TRBV7-2 and TRBJ2-5 gives the full variable domain: GAGVSQSPSNKVTEKGKDVELRCDPISGHTALYWYRQSLGQGLEFLIYFQGNSAPDKSGLPSDRFSAERTGGSVSTLTIQRTQQEDSAVYLCASSPVGLGGRETQYFGPGTRLLVL.

The genes are TRBV19 and TRBJ2-1; D remains unclear. CDR3 length: 15 residues. Germline CDR1 and CDR2: LNHDA and SQIVND (reference sequence). Trimming took 2 bases from V and 0 from J, leaving 8 bases between them. CDR3 in DNA: TGTGCCAGTAGTATATTCGACGGCTCCTACAATGAGCAGTTCTTC. Its protein is CASSIFDGSYNEQFF.